The TCR beta chain described here comes from a study of blood T cell repertoires in COVID-19. Study details: The samples span acute and convalescent COVID-19 from the United States, Italy and Spain. The cDNA or gDNA used as material had been derived from T cells, B-cell-depleted T cells, or PBMCs.

CDR3 length: 15 amino acids. V gave up 0 bases and J gave up 5 bases; unmatched junction bases: 5. Germline loops: CDR1 SGHTA, CDR2 FQGNSA. In the authors' methods: Amplifying reference gene primers gave estimates of nucleated cell counts. Produced via immunoSEQ multiplex PCR; TCRdb's table is partial and in-frame only. The DNA gave D and trimming, while V, J and clone size come from that table. In the table there are a few hundred thousand clones, around nine tenths of which are singletons. This TCR was sampled from a man in his 60s with acute or convalescent COVID-19. The source material was peripheral blood. The chain couples TRBV7-2 to TRBJ2-7, with TRBD1 matching over 9 bases. The CDR3 here is CASSLAGTGTHEQYF. The DNA for the CDR3 is TGTGCCAGCAGCTTAGCCGGGACAGGGACCCACGAGCAGTACTTC. Full variable domain (missing parts from reference TRBV7-2 and TRBJ2-7): GAGVSQSPSNKVTEKGKDVELRCDPISGHTALYWYRQSLGQGLEFLIYFQGNSAPDKSGLPSDRFSAERTGGSVSTLTIQRTQQEDSAVYLCASSLAGTGTHEQYFGPGTRLTVT.